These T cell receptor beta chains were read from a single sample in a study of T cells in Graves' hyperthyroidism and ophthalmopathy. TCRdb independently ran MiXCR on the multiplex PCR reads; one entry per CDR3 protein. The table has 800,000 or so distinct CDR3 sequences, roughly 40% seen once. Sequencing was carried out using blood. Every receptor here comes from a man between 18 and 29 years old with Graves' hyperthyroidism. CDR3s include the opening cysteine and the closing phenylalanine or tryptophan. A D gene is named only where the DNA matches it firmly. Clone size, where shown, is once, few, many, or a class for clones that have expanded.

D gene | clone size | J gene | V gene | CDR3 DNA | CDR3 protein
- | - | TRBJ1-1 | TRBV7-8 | TGTGCCAGCAGCCCCGGACATGTGAACACTGAAGCTTTCTTT | CASSPGHVNTEAFF
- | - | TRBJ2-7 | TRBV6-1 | TGTGCCAGCACCTTCCAGGGTGTCGAGCAGTACTTC | CASTFQGVEQYF
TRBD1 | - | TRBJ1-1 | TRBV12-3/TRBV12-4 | TGTGCCAGCAGTTTAGGGCGGACAGGGTCCATGAACACTGAAGCTTTCTTT | CASSLGRTGSMNTEAFF
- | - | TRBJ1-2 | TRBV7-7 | TGTGCTAGCAGCTTAGCGCGTCTTACTTCCTATGGCTACACCTTC | CASSLARLTSYGYTF
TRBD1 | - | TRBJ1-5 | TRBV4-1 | TGCGCCAGCAGCCAAATCGGACAGGGAAATCAGCCCCAGCATTTT | CASSQIGQGNQPQHF
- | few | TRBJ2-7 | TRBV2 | TGTGCCAGCAGGGAACAGGGATCAAGCTACGAGCAGTACTTC | CASREQGSSYEQYF
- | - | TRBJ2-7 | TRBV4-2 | TGTGCCTGGAGTGGGGAGTCGGGCGAGCAGTACTTC | CAWSGESGEQYF
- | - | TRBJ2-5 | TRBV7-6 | TGTGCCAGCAGCAAGGGGACCGCGGGGGAGACCCAGTACTTC | CASSKGTAGETQYF
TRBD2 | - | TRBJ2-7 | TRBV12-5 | TGTGCTAGTGGCGGGGGGACTAGCGGGTCTGAGCAGTACTTC | CASGGGTSGSEQYF
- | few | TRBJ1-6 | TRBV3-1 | TGTGCCAGCAGCCTCTTGGATGAGAATTCACCCCTCCACTTT | CASSLLDENSPLHF
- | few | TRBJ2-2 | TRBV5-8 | TGTGCCAGCAGCTTCGGGACCCAGAACACCGGGGAGCTGTTTTTT | CASSFGTQNTGELFF
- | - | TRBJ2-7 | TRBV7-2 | TGTGCCAGCAGCCCCGGGAATCCCTACGAGCAGTACTTC | CASSPGNPYEQYF
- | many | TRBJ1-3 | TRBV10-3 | TGTGCCATCCGGGGGCATTCAGGAAACACCATATATTTT | CAIRGHSGNTIYF
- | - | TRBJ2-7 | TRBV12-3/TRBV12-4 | TGTGCCAGCAGTTTGCAGGGGGGGGCCGAGCAGTACTTC | CASSLQGGAEQYF
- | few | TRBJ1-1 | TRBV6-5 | TGTGCCAGCACCTTGACCCATATACGATTCAACACTGAAGCTTTCTTT | CASTLTHIRFNTEAFF
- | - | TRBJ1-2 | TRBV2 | TGTGCCACCCGAGGTGACTATGGCTACACCTTC | CATRGDYGYTF
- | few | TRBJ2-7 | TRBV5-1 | TGCGCCAGCAGCTTGGTGGGTCAGCCCTACGAGCAGTACTTC | CASSLVGQPYEQYF
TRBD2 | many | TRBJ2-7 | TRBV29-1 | TGCAGCGTTTCGACTAGCGGGACCTACGAGCAGTACTTC | CSVSTSGTYEQYF
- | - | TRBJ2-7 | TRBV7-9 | TGTGCCAGCAGCGCCCCCGCTGAGGGGATGAAGGGCGAGCAGTACTTC | CASSAPAEGMKGEQYF
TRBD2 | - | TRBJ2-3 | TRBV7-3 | TGTGCCAGCAGCCTGGGGCTAGCGGGGGATACGCAGTATTTT | CASSLGLAGDTQYF
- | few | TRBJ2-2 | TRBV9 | TGTGCCAGCAGCGTAGTCGCTAGCTTCTCTTCCGCCGGGGAGCTGTTTTTT | CASSVVASFSSAGELFF
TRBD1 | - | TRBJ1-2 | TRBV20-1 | TGCAGTGCCCCTCTGACAGGGGACAGGGGTAACTATGGCTACACCTTC | CSAPLTGDRGNYGYTF
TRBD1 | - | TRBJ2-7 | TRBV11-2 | TGTGCCAGCAGCTTACAGGGGGCCCCCCGGGAGTACTTC | CASSLQGAPREYF
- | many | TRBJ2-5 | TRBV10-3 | TGTGCCATCAGTGGCCGGTCGTCCCAAGAGACCCAGTACTTC | CAISGRSSQETQYF
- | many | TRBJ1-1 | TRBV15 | TGTGCCACCAGCAGAGAACAGAACGTGAACACTGAAGCTTTCTTT | CATSREQNVNTEAFF
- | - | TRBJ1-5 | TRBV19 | TGTGCCAGTAGCAACACAGCACCCTATAGCAATCAGCCCCAGCATTTT | CASSNTAPYSNQPQHF
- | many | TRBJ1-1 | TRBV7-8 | TGTGCCAGCAGCCCCGACAGACGAGGCACTGAAGCTTTCTTT | CASSPDRRGTEAFF
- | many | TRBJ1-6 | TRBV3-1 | TGTGCCAGCAGCCAATGGGACGGACCCCAGCCCCTCCACTTT | CASSQWDGPQPLHF
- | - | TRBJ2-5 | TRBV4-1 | TGTGCCAGCAGCCATCAGGGGGAGACCCAGTACTTC | CASSHQGETQYF
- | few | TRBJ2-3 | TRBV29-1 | TGCAGCGTTGACGGGGGCCTCCCAGATACGCAGTATTTT | CSVDGGLPDTQYF
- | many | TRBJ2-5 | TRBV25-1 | TGTGCCAGCAGTGCCAGCAGGGGCGGGGAGACCCAGTACTTC | CASSASRGGETQYF
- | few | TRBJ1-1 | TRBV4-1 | TGCGCCAGCAGCCAAGGTGACGGGAACACTGAAGCTTTCTTT | CASSQGDGNTEAFF
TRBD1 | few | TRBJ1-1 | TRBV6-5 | TGTGCCAGCAGTTTCGCAGGGGGCGCTTCTGAAGCTTTCTTT | CASSFAGGASEAFF
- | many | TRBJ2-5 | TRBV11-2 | TGTGCCAGCAGCTTAAGTAACAGCCGCCAAGAGACCCAGTACTTC | CASSLSNSRQETQYF
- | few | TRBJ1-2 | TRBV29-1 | TGCAGCGTTTGGGAGCTCTATGGCTACACCTTC | CSVWELYGYTF
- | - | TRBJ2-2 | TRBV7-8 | TGTGCCAGCAGCCCCCGGGACCTAATGGGGGAGCTGTTTTTT | CASSPRDLMGELFF
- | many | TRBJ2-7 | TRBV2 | TGTGCCAGCAGGGCCGGTCGGGGCGAGCAGTACTTC | CASRAGRGEQYF
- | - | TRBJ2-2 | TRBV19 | TGTGCCAGTAGTGAGGGGGGGGCTACCGGGGAGCTGTTTTTT | CASSEGGATGELFF
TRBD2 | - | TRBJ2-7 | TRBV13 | TGTGCCAGCAGCTCTCTAGCGGGACCGTCCTACGAGCAGTACTTC | CASSSLAGPSYEQYF
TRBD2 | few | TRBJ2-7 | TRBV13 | TGTGCCAGCAGCCCGGGACTAGCGGACCCTTACGAGCAGTACTTC | CASSPGLADPYEQYF
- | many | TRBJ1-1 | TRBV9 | TGTGCCAGCAGCCTACTCCCCCAGGGGACGAACACTGAAGCTTTCTTT | CASSLLPQGTNTEAFF
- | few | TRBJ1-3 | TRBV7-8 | TGTGCCAGCAACCTACAGGGCAGGGCGTTGAGCTCTGGAAACACCATATATTTT | CASNLQGRALSSGNTIYF
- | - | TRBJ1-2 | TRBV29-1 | TGCAGCGTTGCCCAGGGGAACTATGGCTACACCTTC | CSVAQGNYGYTF
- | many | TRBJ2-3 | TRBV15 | TGTGCCACCAGCAGAGATCCTGGGAGCACAGATACGCAGTATTTT | CATSRDPGSTDTQYF
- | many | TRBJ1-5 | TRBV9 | TGTGCCAGCAGCGTAGACGGGCAGAATCAGCCCCAGCATTTT | CASSVDGQNQPQHF
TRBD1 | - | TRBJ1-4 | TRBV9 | TGTGCCAGCAGCGCAGGGGGCGACTCAACTAATGAAAAACTGTTTTTT | CASSAGGDSTNEKLFF
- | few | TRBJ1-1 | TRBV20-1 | TGCAGTGCTAGGTACAGCGAACTGAACACTGAAGCTTTCTTT | CSARYSELNTEAFF
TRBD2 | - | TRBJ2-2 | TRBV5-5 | TGTGCCAGCAGCTTGTTAGGGACTAGCGGGAGTGTCGGGGAGCTGTTTTTT | CASSLLGTSGSVGELFF
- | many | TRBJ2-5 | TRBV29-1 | TGCAGCTCCTCGGGCCTGTACCAAGAGACCCAGTACTTC | CSSSGLYQETQYF
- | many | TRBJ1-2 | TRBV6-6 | TGTGCCAGCAGTACGACCGGCTATGGCTACACCTTC | CASSTTGYGYTF
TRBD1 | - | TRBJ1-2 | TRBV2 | TGTGCCAGCAGATCAGGGACAGGGGGTAATGGCTACACCTTC | CASRSGTGGNGYTF
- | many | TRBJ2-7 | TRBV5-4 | TGTGCCAGCAGCCCTACTGGGGGGGACAGCGTCTACGAGCAGTACTTC | CASSPTGGDSVYEQYF
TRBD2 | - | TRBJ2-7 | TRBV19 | TGTGCCAGTAGCCCAACTAGCGGGAGCTACTACGAGCAGTACTTC | CASSPTSGSYYEQYF
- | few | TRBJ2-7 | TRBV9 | TGTGCCAGCAATCAGGGGTCCGCCTACGAGCAGTACTTC | CASNQGSAYEQYF
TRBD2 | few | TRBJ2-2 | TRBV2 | TGTGCCAGCAAGGAGCGGGGGGGAATCGGGGAGCTGTTTTTT | CASKERGGIGELFF
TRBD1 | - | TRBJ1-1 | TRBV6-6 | TGTGCCAGCAGTGTCGACGGACAGGGGAACACTGAAGCTTTCTTT | CASSVDGQGNTEAFF
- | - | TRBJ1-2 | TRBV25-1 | TGTGCCAGCAGTGAAGCAGGGCCGACCCAAGGCTACACCTTC | CASSEAGPTQGYTF